The clone carrying this TCR beta chain appeared a few times. These data are taken from a study of regulatory T cells in long-lasting Graves disease. The length of the CDR3 is 14 residues. Germline values: CDR1 LNHDA, CDR2 SQIVND (reference sequence). Trimming took 5 bases from V and 0 from J, leaving 10 bases between them. CDR3 regions were amplified by Arm-PCR using iRepertoire HTBI primers to build TCR beta libraries. TCRdb used MiXCR to reprocess the multiplex PCR reads, holding one entry per CDR3 protein. The data show 400,000 to 500,000 distinct CDR3 sequences, about 22% seen once. The time point was: persistent/refractory GD, antithyroid drugs over 5 years with positive TRAb. PBMCs were the source of the RNA used for TCR sequencing. Patients met American Thyroid Association criteria for Graves' disease.

This clonotype was obtained from a female donor with Graves disease. The source was peripheral blood mononuclear cells (PBMCs), collected when the disease was refractory, from a patient treated with antithyroid drugs. V and J are TRBV19 and TRBJ1-1; the D gene is possibly TRBD1 (6 bases). The CDR3 DNA reads TGTGCCAGTAGTGAAGACAGGATGAACACTGAAGCTTTCTTT. Translating gives CASSEDRMNTEAFF.